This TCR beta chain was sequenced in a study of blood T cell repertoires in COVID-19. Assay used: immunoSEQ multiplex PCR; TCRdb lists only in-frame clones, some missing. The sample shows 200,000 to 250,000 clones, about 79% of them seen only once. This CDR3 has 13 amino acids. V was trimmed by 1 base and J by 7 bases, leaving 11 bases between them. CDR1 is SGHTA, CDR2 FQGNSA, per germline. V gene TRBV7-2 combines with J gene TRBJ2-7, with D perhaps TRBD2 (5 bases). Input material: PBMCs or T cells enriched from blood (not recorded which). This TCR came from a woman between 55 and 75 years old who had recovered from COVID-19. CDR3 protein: CASSLEAAREQYF. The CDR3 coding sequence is TGTGCCAGCAGCTTAGAAGCGGCGAGGGAGCAGTACTTC. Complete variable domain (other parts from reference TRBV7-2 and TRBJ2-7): GAGVSQSPSNKVTEKGKDVELRCDPISGHTALYWYRQSLGQGLEFLIYFQGNSAPDKSGLPSDRFSAERTGGSVSTLTIQRTQQEDSAVYLCASSLEAAREQYFGPGTRLTVT.